This T cell receptor beta chain was captured by sequencing in a study of siplizumab effects on memory and regulatory T cells. The method was immunoSEQ multiplex PCR; TCRdb's version includes in-frame clones alone and lacks a portion of them. This sample has about 94,000 clones, with 85% to 95% found just once. There are 16 residues in the CDR3. In germline, CDR1 is MDHEN, CDR2 SYDVKM. V lost 4 bases, J lost 0 bases, and 7 bases stayed unmatched. A word on this clone: The antigen is unknown.

Regarding the study as a whole: Poor capture below about 10^-5 frequency left most alloreactive clones unmapped to unstimulated subsets. Proliferating CD4+ or CD8+ clones, roughly 80-97% of them, lacked an assignable naive or memory phenotype. Siplizumab, the agent tested, significantly reduced alloreactive sequences traceable to unstimulated CD4+ memory cells. Contribution to the alloresponse seemed major for naive T cells, which also seemed more diverse than memory cells.

The genes are TRBV28 and TRBJ2-3; TRBD2 matches at 7 bases. The TCR sequence derives from a human donor in good health. The material sequenced was non-Treg CD4+ T cells sorted from blood. CDR3 sequence reads: CASSSPFSGSTDTQYF. For the CDR3, the DNA is TGTGCCAGCAGTTCCCCGTTTAGCGGGAGCACAGATACGCAGTATTTT.